The 10 T cell receptor beta chains listed next were all sequenced from one sample in a study of blood T cell repertoires in COVID-19. Clones were read by immunoSEQ multiplex PCR, and TCRdb kept only the in-frame ones, dropping some. Here the sample spans roughly 84,000 clones, about 80% being singletons. Sequencing was done on a sample of peripheral blood. These receptor sequences come from a woman aged 40 to 50 with active or convalescent COVID-19.

CDR3 amino acids: CASSLATSRLGTQYF. The DNA for the CDR3 is TGTGCCAGCAGCTTGGCAACCTCGCGCCTCGGGACCCAGTACTTC. The chain carries TRBV5-4 and TRBJ2-5, with D unclear. Germline V gene lookup returns CDR1 SGHNT and CDR2 YYREEE (reference sequence). Trimming stripped 0 bases from V and 7 bases from J, with 16 bases between. This CDR3 has 15 residues.

The V call is TRBV10-1, the J call TRBJ2-3, with D tentatively TRBD2 (7 bases). This CDR3 contains 14 residues. The ends were cut back, 5 bases at V and 6 bases at J, with 15 bases in the middle. CDR1 WNHNN and CDR2 SYGVQD come from the germline V gene (reference sequence). CDR3 DNA: TGCGCCAGCAGTCGAACGGGGGGCGAGGATACGCAGTATTTT. Its protein product is CASSRTGGEDTQYF.

This clone was recorded a few times. The CDR3 sequence is CASPGLKPNSPLHF. The CDR3 nucleotides read TGTGCCAGTCCGGGACTCAAGCCGAATTCACCCCTCCACTTT. The chain links TRBV27 to TRBJ1-6, with D possibly being TRBD1 (5 bases). CDR1 is MNHEY, CDR2 SMNVEV, per germline (reference sequence). V was cut by 9 bases and J by 7 bases, with 16 bases left in between. This CDR3 region has 14 residues.

This sequence joins TRBV7-9 and TRBJ2-7, with D possibly TRBD1 on 6 matching bases. Germline CDR1 reads SEHNR; CDR2 reads FQNEAQ (reference sequence). This CDR3 has 15 residues. Trimming stripped 5 bases from V and 3 bases from J, with 17 bases between. The CDR3 DNA reads as TGTGCCAGCAGCCGAGGACAGTGGGGTCTCTACGAGCAGTACTTC. Translating gives CASSRGQWGLYEQYF.

The rearrangement uses TRBV4-2 and TRBJ2-1; TRBD2 agrees at 9 bases. This CDR3 has 15 amino acids. After removal of 0 bases from V and 9 bases from J, the junction contained 6 bases not matched to a gene. The germline V gene has CDR1 LGHNA and CDR2 YNFKEQ. CDR3 sequence reads: CASSQDRAGGGEQFF. In DNA form, the CDR3 reads TGTGCCAGCAGCCAAGATCGGGCGGGAGGGGGTGAGCAGTTCTTC.

This chain links TRBV18 with TRBJ2-3; no firm D call. Germline V lookup: CDR1 KGHSH, CDR2 LQKENI. The CDR3 length is 12 residues. Trimming removed 5 bases at V and 1 base at J, with 4 bases between. CDR3 amino acids: CASSARTDTQYF. The DNA of the CDR3 is TGTGCCAGCTCAGCGCGCACAGATACGCAGTATTTT.

The V and J genes are TRBV2 and TRBJ1-3; D perhaps matches TRBD1 (6 bases). The CDR3 runs 14 residues. CDR1 and CDR2 from the germline V gene are SNHLY and FYNNEI. Trimming removed 5 bases at V and 0 bases at J, with 8 bases between. The CDR3 loop reads CASSQTGSGNTIYF. Here the CDR3 DNA reads TGTGCCAGCAGTCAGACAGGCTCTGGAAACACCATATATTTT.

The chain's CDR3 is CASRRSPLGTSGRDTQYF. The CDR3 DNA reads TGCGCCAGCAGGCGAAGCCCTCTCGGGACTAGCGGAAGAGATACGCAGTATTTT. V gene TRBV4-1 combines with J gene TRBJ2-3, with TRBD2 identical over 11 bases. With 6 bases clipped from V and 5 bases from J, the junction kept 16 bases outside the gene matches. The CDR3 is made up of 18 amino acids. CDR1 and CDR2 from the germline V gene are MGHRA and YSYEKL.

Note on this clone: Other DNA sequences in the same sample also yield this CDR3. The chain is built from TRBV6-2 or TRBV6-3 and TRBJ2-7, with D possibly matching TRBD2 (6 bases). This CDR3 comprises 13 residues. The V end lost 3 bases, the J end lost 3 bases, and 9 bases lay between the germline ends. CDR1 and CDR2 (germline): MNHEY, SVGEGT. This CDR3 is CASSYRRGYEQYF. In nucleotides, the CDR3 is TGTGCCAGCAGTTATCGGCGGGGCTACGAGCAGTACTTC.

The sample holds one count of this clone. CDR3 loop: CATLVAGGPRTQYF. The DNA for the CDR3 is TGTGCCACCCTGGTGGCGGGAGGGCCACGTACGCAGTATTTT. This chain joins TRBV5-3 and TRBJ2-3; 9 nucleotides line up with TRBD2. TRBV5-3 is an ORF; its function is uncertain. The CDR3 extends over 14 amino acids. The V gene end was trimmed by 9 bases and the J gene end by 8 bases; junction bases not matched to a gene: 13.